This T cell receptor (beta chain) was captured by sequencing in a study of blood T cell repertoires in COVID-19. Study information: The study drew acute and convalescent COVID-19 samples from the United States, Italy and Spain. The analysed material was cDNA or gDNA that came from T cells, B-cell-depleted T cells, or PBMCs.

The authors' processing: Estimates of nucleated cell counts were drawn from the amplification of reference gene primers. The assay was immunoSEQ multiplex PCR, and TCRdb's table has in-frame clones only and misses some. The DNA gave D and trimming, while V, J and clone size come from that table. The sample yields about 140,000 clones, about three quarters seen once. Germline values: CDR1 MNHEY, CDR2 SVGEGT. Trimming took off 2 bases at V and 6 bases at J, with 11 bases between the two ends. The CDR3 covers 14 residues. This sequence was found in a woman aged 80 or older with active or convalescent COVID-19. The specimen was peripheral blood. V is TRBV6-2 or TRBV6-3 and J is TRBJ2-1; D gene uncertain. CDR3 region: CASSYVPVPNEQFF. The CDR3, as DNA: TGTGCCAGCAGTTACGTCCCGGTGCCCAATGAGCAGTTCTTC.